These 32 T cell receptor beta chains were all obtained from the same sample, sequenced in a study of blood T cell repertoires in COVID-19 (dated by TCRdb to 2020 to 2022). Library generation was performed with the immunoSEQ multiplex PCR assay. This is the immuneACCESS table as TCRdb keeps it, with only in-frame sequences that have V and J called. A part of the clones is gone; compared with another copy, unresolved V genes explain less than half, and the rest is unexplained. The sample yields about 440,000 clones; 70% to 90% were counted once. Of the sample, around 12% falls within the top ten clones. Material: peripheral blood. The origin of the receptors is a woman between 45 and 60 years old with COVID-19, enrolled during active disease.

The V and J genes are TRBV19 and TRBJ1-5, with 8 bases matching TRBD1. Unmatched junction bases numbered 7, after V lost 5 bases and J lost 4 bases. Germline-derived CDR1 and CDR2 are LNHDA and SQIVND (reference sequence). The CDR3 length is 15 residues. The CDR3 sequence: CASSRSGQENQPQHF. The CDR3 DNA reads as TGTGCCAGTAGTCGCTCGGGACAGGAAAATCAGCCCCAGCATTTT.

The chain has TRBV29-1 and TRBJ1-1; D is perhaps TRBD1 (5 bases). The CDR3 consists of 12 residues. The germline V gene encodes CDR1 SQVTM and CDR2 ANQGSEA. V dropped 1 base and J dropped 5 bases, with 8 bases sitting between them. CDR3 coding DNA: TGCAGCGTTGAAGGGGGGGGAACTGAAGCTTTCTTT. Amino acid sequence: CSVEGGGTEAFF.

The V gene is TRBV27, the J gene TRBJ2-7; 13 bases are shared with TRBD2. Germline lookup yields CDR1 MNHEY and CDR2 SMNVEV (reference sequence). V shed 5 bases and J 0 bases; nucleotides not matched to a gene: 10. The CDR3 spans 18 residues. The CDR3 here is CASSGTSGATMSSYEQYF. The CDR3 bases are TGTGCCAGCAGTGGGACTAGCGGGGCCACCATGAGCTCCTACGAGCAGTACTTC.

This chain joins TRBV29-1 and TRBJ2-1; 9 bases are shared with TRBD1. Germline V gives CDR1 SQVTM, CDR2 ANQGSEA. Trimming took 5 bases from V and 2 from J; bases not matched to a gene: 4. This CDR3 spans 14 amino acids. CDR3 region: CSVFGDRAYNEQFF. CDR3 coding DNA: TGCAGCGTTTTCGGGGACAGGGCCTACAATGAGCAGTTCTTC.

The chain carries TRBV9 and TRBJ1-2, with 7 bases fitting TRBD1. V gave up 1 base and J gave up 2 bases; unmatched junction bases: 2. The CDR3 is 14 amino acids. Germline V gene sequence: CDR1 SGDLS, CDR2 YYNGEE. The CDR3 region is CASSVSGGNYGYTF. Here the CDR3 DNA reads TGTGCCAGCAGCGTATCAGGGGGAAACTATGGCTACACCTTC. Based on the CDR3 plus reference TRBV9 and TRBJ1-2, the full variable domain is DSGVTQTPKHLITATGQRVTLRCSPRSGDLSVYWYQQSLDQGLQFLIQYYNGEERAKGNILERFSAQQFPDLHSELNLSSLELGDSALYFCASSVSGGNYGYTFGSGTRLTVV.

A word on this clone: At one end, the junction sequence differs from germline, possibly due to a read error. This sequence joins TRBV5-8 and TRBJ2-7; D remains unclear. This CDR3 is 11 amino acids long. Germline loops: CDR1 SGHTS, CDR2 YDEGEE. This chain's CDR3 is CASSLADKTLF. The CDR3 DNA sequence: TGTGCCAGCAGCTTGGCCGATAAGACACTGTTT. Complete variable domain (other parts from reference TRBV5-8 and TRBJ2-7): EAGVTQSPTHLIKTRGQQATLRCSPISGHTSVYWYQQALGLGLQFLLWYDEGEERNRGNFPPRFSGRQFPNYSSELNVNALELEDSALYLCASSLADKTLFGPGTRLTVT.

The rearrangement links TRBV2 to TRBJ1-2; TRBD1 aligns across 7 bases. The CDR3 consists of 15 residues. V lost 6 bases, J lost 6 bases, and 13 bases stayed unmatched. Germline assignment: CDR1 SNHLY and CDR2 FYNNEI. The CDR3 is CASSPGQARRHGYTF. As DNA, the CDR3 is TGTGCCAGCAGCCCCGGACAGGCCCGGCGGCATGGCTACACCTTC. The full variable domain, completed using reference TRBV2 and TRBJ1-2, is EPEVTQTPSHQVTQMGQEVILRCVPISNHLYFYWYRQILGQKVEFLVSFYNNEISEKSEIFDDQFSVERPDGSNFTLKIRSTKLEDSAMYFCASSPGQARRHGYTFGSGTRLTVV.

The chain combines TRBV18 with TRBJ1-4; 10 bases map to TRBD1. The CDR3 is 17 amino acids. J was trimmed by 0 bases and V by 4 bases; bases with no gene match: 5. Germline V gene sequence: CDR1 KGHSH, CDR2 LQKENI. The DNA of the CDR3 is TGTGCCAGCTCACTTGGGACAGGGGCCACAACTAATGAAAAACTGTTTTTT. Amino acids: CASSLGTGATTNEKLFF.

The chain has TRBV28 and TRBJ2-7; D remains ambiguous. Germline-derived CDR1 and CDR2 are MDHEN and SYDVKM. Trimming took 7 bases from V and 2 from J, leaving 9 bases between them. The CDR3 is 12 residues long. The CDR3 coding sequence is TGTGCCAGCACCCCTGGGCCCTACGAGCAGTACTTC. This gives the protein CASTPGPYEQYF.

This sequence joins TRBV6-1 and TRBJ1-2; the D is unclear. CDR1 is MNHNS, CDR2 SASEGT, per germline. This CDR3 is 13 amino acids long. Trimming took off 1 base at V and 9 bases at J, with 12 bases between the two ends. The CDR3 coding sequence is TGTGCCAGCAGTGAAGTTAACAGTTTGAGCTACACCTTC. Residues: CASSEVNSLSYTF.

The chain is built from TRBV6-6 and TRBJ1-1; 11 nucleotides line up with TRBD1. With 0 bases clipped from V and 3 bases from J, the junction kept 0 bases outside the gene matches. The CDR3 loop spans 15 amino acids. Per the germline V gene, CDR1 is MNHNY and CDR2 is SVGAGI (reference sequence). The CDR3 DNA follows: TGTGCCAGCAGTTACTCGGGACAGGGGGACACTGAAGCTTTCTTT. This translates into CASSYSGQGDTEAFF.

The V call is TRBV6-5, the J call TRBJ1-5, with 10 positions matching TRBD1. Germline V gives CDR1 MNHEY, CDR2 SVGAGI. The CDR3 totals 16 residues. Losses at the gene ends were 4 bases for V and 3 bases for J; bases not matched to a gene: 6. CDR3 sequence: CASSFGQGEFNQPQHF. Here the CDR3 DNA reads TGTGCCAGCAGTTTCGGACAGGGGGAGTTCAATCAGCCCCAGCATTTT.

The CDR3 bases are TGTGCCAGCAGCGGGAGGACAGGGGGCTCCTACGAGCAGTACTTC. This encodes CASSGRTGGSYEQYF. This rearrangement joins TRBV2 to TRBJ2-7; TRBD1 agrees at 10 bases. With V trimmed by 6 bases and J by 0 bases, 5 bases remained unmatched. The CDR3 consists of 15 residues. Germline V gene lookup returns CDR1 SNHLY and CDR2 FYNNEI.

The chain uses TRBV9 and TRBJ1-1; 8 nucleotides line up with TRBD1. The CDR3 length is 14 residues. With 4 bases clipped from V and 5 bases from J, the junction kept 7 bases outside the gene matches. Germline V gene data show CDR1 as SGDLS and CDR2 as YYNGEE. The CDR3 region is CASSIRTGRTEAFF. In nucleotides, the CDR3 is TGTGCCAGCAGCATACGGACAGGGAGGACTGAAGCTTTCTTT.

V and J are TRBV11-2 and TRBJ2-7; possibly TRBD2 for D (5 bases). V lost 4 bases, J lost 4 bases, and 11 bases lay in between. CDR1 is SGHAT and CDR2 is FQNNGV in the germline V gene. CDR3 size: 13 residues. For the CDR3, the DNA is TGTGCCAGCAGCTCGGGGTTCTCATACGAGCAGTACTTC. Translating it yields CASSSGFSYEQYF.

The J gene is TRBJ1-1, the V gene TRBV19; 8 nucleotides line up with TRBD1. CDR3 length equals 15 residues. Germline CDR1 is LNHDA and CDR2 is SQIVND (reference sequence). Losses at the gene ends were 5 bases for V and 1 base for J; bases not matched to a gene: 6. This CDR3 reads CASSGTGVRNTEAFF. DNA for the CDR3: TGTGCCAGTAGTGGGACAGGCGTTAGGAACACTGAAGCTTTCTTT.

The chain is built from TRBV5-8 and TRBJ1-2, with D hard to call. Trimming pared 0 bases from V and 8 bases from J, leaving 14 bases between. The CDR3 totals 14 residues. The germline V gene has CDR1 SGHTS and CDR2 YDEGEE. CDR3 DNA sequence: TGTGCCAGCAGCTTGGACGGTTCACCGAGCGGCTACACCTTC. Protein sequence: CASSLDGSPSGYTF.

The CDR3 is CASSLWTAYEQYF. In nucleotides, the CDR3 is TGTGCCAGCAGCTTATGGACAGCCTACGAGCAGTACTTC. This rearrangement joins TRBV5-6 to TRBJ2-7, with D possibly matching TRBD1 (6 bases). Germline lookup yields CDR1 SGHDT and CDR2 YYEEEE. V was trimmed by 2 bases and J by 2 bases, leaving 8 bases between them. This CDR3 comprises 13 residues.

This rearrangement joins TRBV5-6 to TRBJ1-2, with 7 bases lining up with TRBD1. Unmatched junction bases numbered 8, after V lost 4 bases and J lost 8 bases. Germline CDR1 is SGHDT and CDR2 is YYEEEE. The CDR3 loop spans 13 amino acids. DNA for the CDR3: TGTGCCAGCAGCGACCTCTACAGGGGCGGCTACACCTTC. Its translation: CASSDLYRGGYTF.

This chain links TRBV2 with TRBJ1-6; no clear D gene. The germline gives CDR1 SNHLY, CDR2 FYNNEI. Trimming removed 1 base from V and 7 bases from J, with 8 bases in between. The CDR3 spans 14 residues. The CDR3 region has the DNA TGTGCCAGCAGTGAAGTTGGCCAAAATTCACCCCTCCACTTT. Translating gives CASSEVGQNSPLHF. Drawing the rest from reference TRBV2 and TRBJ1-6, the complete variable domain is EPEVTQTPSHQVTQMGQEVILRCVPISNHLYFYWYRQILGQKVEFLVSFYNNEISEKSEIFDDQFSVERPDGSNFTLKIRSTKLEDSAMYFCASSEVGQNSPLHFGNGTRLTVT.

The chain employs TRBV29-1 and TRBJ2-7, with 10 bases lining up with TRBD1. The CDR3 is 13 residues long. Losses at the gene ends were 4 bases for V and 7 bases for J; bases not matched to a gene: 7. Germline V gene data show CDR1 as SQVTM and CDR2 as ANQGSEA. CDR3 coding DNA: TGCAGCGTTGGGAGACAGGGGGCCGGGGAGCAGTACTTC. It encodes CSVGRQGAGEQYF.

This clone was seen just once. CDR3 in DNA: TGTGCCAGCAGTTTGACCCGGGACTCTGACACTTATGGCTACACCTTC. It specifies CASSLTRDSDTYGYTF. J is TRBJ1-2 and V is TRBV27; possible D gene TRBD1, 5 bases. Germline V lookup: CDR1 MNHEY, CDR2 SMNVEV (reference sequence). Trimming shortened V by 3 bases and J by 5 bases, and 19 bases separated the two germline ends. The CDR3 is 16 amino acids.

The V and J genes are TRBV6-5 and TRBJ1-1, with 8 bases aligning to TRBD1. The V gene end was trimmed by 2 bases and the J gene end by 0 bases; junction bases not matched to a gene: 5. Germline CDR1 and CDR2: MNHEY and SVGAGI. This CDR3 is 16 amino acids long. The CDR3 nucleotides read TGTGCCAGCAGTTACCGCCAGGGGGCTATGAACACTGAAGCTTTCTTT. Amino acid sequence: CASSYRQGAMNTEAFF.

This chain links TRBV5-6 with TRBJ2-2; TRBD1 might be the D (5 bases). In germline, CDR1 is SGHDT, CDR2 YYEEEE. CDR3 length: 16 amino acids. The V gene lost 1 base and the J gene lost 3 bases, with 13 bases spanning the gap. CDR3: CASSLLSDSHTGELFF. The CDR3 bases are TGTGCCAGCAGCTTGCTCTCCGACAGTCACACCGGGGAGCTGTTTTTT.

This chain joins TRBV18 and TRBJ2-7; 7 bases are a match to TRBD1. The CDR3 consists of 14 residues. The germline V gene encodes CDR1 KGHSH and CDR2 LQKENI. J gave up 3 bases and V 3 bases, and 5 bases lay outside the gene matches. The chain's CDR3 is CASSPSWDSYEQYF. The DNA for the CDR3 is TGTGCCAGCTCACCGTCGTGGGACAGCTACGAGCAGTACTTC.

This rearrangement joins TRBV11-3 to TRBJ2-1, with TRBD1 matching over 7 bases. CDR1 is SGHNT and CDR2 is YENEEA in the germline V gene. V gave up 0 bases and J gave up 12 bases; unmatched junction bases: 5. The CDR3 covers 13 residues. DNA for the CDR3: TGTGCCAGCAGCTTAGACTACAGGGGTATGCAGTTCTTC. It yields the protein CASSLDYRGMQFF.

This rearrangement joins TRBV5-1 to TRBJ2-2, with 8 bases that match TRBD2. Unmatched junction bases numbered 6, after V lost 4 bases and J lost 4 bases. Germline loops: CDR1 SGHRS, CDR2 YFSETQ. The CDR3 contains 15 residues. CDR3 sequence (DNA): TGCGCCAGCAGCCCAAGCGGGGGCAGCACCGGGGAGCTGTTTTTT. Translation: CASSPSGGSTGELFF.

As DNA, the CDR3 is TGTGCCAGCAGTCCCCGCGAGTTTAACTATGGCTACACCTTC. The encoded protein is CASSPREFNYGYTF. This chain joins TRBV28 and TRBJ1-2; D remains ambiguous. V lost 5 bases and J 1 base, leaving 11 bases between the germline ends. Germline V lookup: CDR1 MDHEN, CDR2 SYDVKM. The CDR3 totals 14 residues.

This chain connects TRBV30 to TRBJ2-7, with a weak D call TRBD1 (5 bases). The CDR3 is 12 amino acids. V was trimmed by 2 bases and J by 5 bases, leaving 10 bases between them. Germline V CDR1 and CDR2: GTSNPN, SVGIG (reference sequence). CDR3 bases: TGTGCCTGGAGTAGGGGAACCCACGAGCAGTACTTC. Protein: CAWSRGTHEQYF.

The gene calls are TRBV19 and TRBJ2-5; no clear D gene. This CDR3 is 13 amino acids long. Germline CDR1 and CDR2: LNHDA and SQIVND (reference sequence). V was trimmed by 2 bases and J by 2 bases, leaving 6 bases between them. CDR3 sequence (DNA): TGTGCCAGTAGTATACACAGACAAGAGACCCAGTACTTC. Amino acid sequence: CASSIHRQETQYF.

The chain uses TRBV6-1 and TRBJ1-2, with D possibly TRBD1 on 5 matching bases. V was trimmed by 2 bases and J by 0 bases, leaving 16 bases between them. Germline V gene sequence: CDR1 MNHNS, CDR2 SASEGT. This CDR3 contains 17 residues. The CDR3 protein is CASSEYQGPLSNYGYTF. In DNA form, the CDR3 reads TGTGCCAGCAGTGAATACCAGGGTCCCCTCTCTAACTATGGCTACACCTTC.

The chain links TRBV25-1 to TRBJ2-3, with D possibly matching TRBD1 (5 bases). The CDR3 runs 15 residues. The V gene's germline CDR1 is MGHDK and CDR2 SYGVNS. V lost 6 bases and J lost 2, with 15 bases in between. The CDR3 region is CASSLRQGLTDTQYF. The CDR3, as DNA: TGTGCCAGCAGCCTGAGGCAGGGTCTCACAGATACGCAGTATTTT.